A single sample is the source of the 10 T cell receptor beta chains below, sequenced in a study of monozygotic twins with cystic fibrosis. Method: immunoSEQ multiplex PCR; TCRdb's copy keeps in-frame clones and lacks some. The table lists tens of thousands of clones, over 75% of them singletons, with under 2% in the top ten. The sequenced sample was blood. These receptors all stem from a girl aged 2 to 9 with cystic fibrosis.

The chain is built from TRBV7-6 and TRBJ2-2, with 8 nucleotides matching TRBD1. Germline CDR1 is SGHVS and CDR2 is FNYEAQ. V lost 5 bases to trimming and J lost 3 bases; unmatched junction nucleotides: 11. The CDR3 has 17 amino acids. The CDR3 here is CASSLHQGAQDTGELFF. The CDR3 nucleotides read TGTGCCAGCAGCCTACATCAGGGGGCGCAGGACACCGGGGAGCTGTTTTTT.

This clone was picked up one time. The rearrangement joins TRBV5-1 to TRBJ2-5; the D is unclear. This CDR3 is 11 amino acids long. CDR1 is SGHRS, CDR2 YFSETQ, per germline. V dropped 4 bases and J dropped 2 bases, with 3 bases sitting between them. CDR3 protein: CASSQQETQYF. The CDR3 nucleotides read TGCGCCAGCAGCCAACAAGAGACCCAGTACTTC. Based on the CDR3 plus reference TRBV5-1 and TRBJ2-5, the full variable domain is KAGVTQTPRYLIKTRGQQVTLSCSPISGHRSVSWYQQTPGQGLQFLFEYFSETQRNKGNFPGRFSGRQFSNSRSEMNVSTLELGDSALYLCASSQQETQYFGPGTRLLVL.

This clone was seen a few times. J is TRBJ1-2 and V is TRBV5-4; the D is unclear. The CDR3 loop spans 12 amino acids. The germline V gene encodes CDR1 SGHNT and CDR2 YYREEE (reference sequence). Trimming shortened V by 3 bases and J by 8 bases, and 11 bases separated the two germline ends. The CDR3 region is CASSSLWYGYTF. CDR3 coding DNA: TGTGCCAGCAGCTCCCTTTGGTACGGCTACACCTTC.

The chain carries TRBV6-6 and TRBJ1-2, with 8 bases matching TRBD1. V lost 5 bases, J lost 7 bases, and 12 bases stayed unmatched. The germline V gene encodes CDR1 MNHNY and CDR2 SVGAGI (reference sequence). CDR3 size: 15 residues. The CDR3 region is CASSIRTGKEGGYTF. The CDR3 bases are TGTGCCAGCAGTATACGGACAGGGAAGGAGGGTGGCTACACCTTC.

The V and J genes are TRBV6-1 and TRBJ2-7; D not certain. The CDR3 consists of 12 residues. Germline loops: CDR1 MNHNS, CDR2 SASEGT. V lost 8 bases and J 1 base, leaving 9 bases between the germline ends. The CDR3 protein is CASSASSYEQYF. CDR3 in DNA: TGTGCCAGCTCTGCCAGTTCCTACGAGCAGTACTTC.

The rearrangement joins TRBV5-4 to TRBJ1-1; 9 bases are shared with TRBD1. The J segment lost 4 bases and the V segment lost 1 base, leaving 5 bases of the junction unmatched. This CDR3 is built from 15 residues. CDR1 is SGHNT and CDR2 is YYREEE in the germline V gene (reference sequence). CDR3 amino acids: CASSLRDRVATEAFF. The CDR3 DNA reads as TGTGCCAGCAGCTTGCGGGACAGGGTGGCCACTGAAGCTTTCTTT.

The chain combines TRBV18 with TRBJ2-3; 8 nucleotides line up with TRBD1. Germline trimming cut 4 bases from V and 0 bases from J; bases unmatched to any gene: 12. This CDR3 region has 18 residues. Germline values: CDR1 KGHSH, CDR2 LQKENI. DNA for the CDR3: TGTGCCAGCTCACTTACCTTTGGGACAGGCGCTAGCACAGATACGCAGTATTTT. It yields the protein CASSLTFGTGASTDTQYF.

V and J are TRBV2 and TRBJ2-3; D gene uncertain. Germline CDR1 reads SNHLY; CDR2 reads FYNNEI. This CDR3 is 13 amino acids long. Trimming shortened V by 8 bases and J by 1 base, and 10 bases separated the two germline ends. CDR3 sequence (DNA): TGTGCCAGCCGGGCATCGCGCACAGATACGCAGTATTTT. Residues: CASRASRTDTQYF. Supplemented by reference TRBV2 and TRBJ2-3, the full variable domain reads EPEVTQTPSHQVTQMGQEVILRCVPISNHLYFYWYRQILGQKVEFLVSFYNNEISEKSEIFDDQFSVERPDGSNFTLKIRSTKLEDSAMYFCASRASRTDTQYFGPGTRLTVL.

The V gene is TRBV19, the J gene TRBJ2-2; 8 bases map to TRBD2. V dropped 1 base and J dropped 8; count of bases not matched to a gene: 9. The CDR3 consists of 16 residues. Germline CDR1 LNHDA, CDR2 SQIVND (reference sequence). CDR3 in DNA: TGTGCCAGTAGTATAGTGTCCGGGGGGGCCAGTGGGGAGCTGTTTTTT. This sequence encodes CASSIVSGGASGELFF.

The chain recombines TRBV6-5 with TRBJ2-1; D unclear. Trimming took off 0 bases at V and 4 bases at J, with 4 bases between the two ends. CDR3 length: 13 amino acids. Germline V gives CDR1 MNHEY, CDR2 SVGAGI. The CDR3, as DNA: TGTGCCAGCAGTTACTCCCGATACAATGAGCAGTTCTTC. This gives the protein CASSYSRYNEQFF.